The 8 T cell receptor beta chains in this list originate from one sample, sequenced in a study of T cells in Graves' hyperthyroidism and ophthalmopathy (dated by TCRdb to between 2019 and 2020). The receptor library was made with multiplex PCR. These reads were obtained on an Illumina HiSeq 2000. The TCR beta CDR3 regions were amplified from RNA transcripts. The TCR CDR3 was subjected to a first round of RT-PCR using the HTBI primer set and the Qiagen OneStep RT-PCR kit. TCRdb itself trimmed the public reads at Q25 with fastp, ran MiXCR and retained productive beta chains. When rows share a CDR3 protein, they turn into one entry using the most common DNA and genes. Within this sample are around 600,000 distinct CDR3 sequences, with roughly 15% of them counted one time only. The ten largest clones represent approximately 12% of the sample. Sequencing was carried out using blood. Source of these receptors: a woman aged 50 to 65 with Graves' ophthalmopathy.

There are a few counts of this clonotype. The chain joins TRBV27 to TRBJ2-1, with no clear D. This CDR3 comprises 14 residues. Trimming removed 2 bases at V and 4 bases at J, with 9 bases between. Germline values: CDR1 MNHEY, CDR2 SMNVEV (reference sequence). CDR3 protein: CASSLRDLYNEQFF. The CDR3 DNA reads TGTGCCAGCAGTTTAAGGGATCTGTACAATGAGCAGTTCTTC.

There are many counts of this clonotype. The chain joins TRBV25-1 to TRBJ2-7; 10 bases line up with TRBD2. From germline, CDR1 is MGHDK and CDR2 SYGVNS. The V segment lost 2 bases and the J segment 1 base; nucleotides outside the gene matches: 8. There are 17 residues in the CDR3. CDR3 nucleotide sequence: TGTGCCAGCAGTGAAATTAGTTCTAGCGGGGGATCCTACGAGCAGTACTTC. Its protein product is CASSEISSSGGSYEQYF.

This CDR3 is CASKLSGQNTEAFF. CDR3 in DNA: TGTGCCAGCAAACTGTCAGGGCAGAACACTGAAGCTTTCTTT. This chain uses TRBV25-1 with TRBJ1-1, with D maybe TRBD1 (5 bases). The V end lost 7 bases, the J end lost 1 base, and 13 bases lay between the germline ends. Germline values: CDR1 MGHDK, CDR2 SYGVNS. The CDR3 contains 14 residues.

This clonotype has at least ten counts. V and J are TRBV2 and TRBJ1-2, with D uncertain. CDR1 is SNHLY and CDR2 is FYNNEI in the germline V gene. V dropped 1 base and J dropped 2 bases, with 5 bases sitting between them. This CDR3 has 13 amino acids. The CDR3 spells CASSEGLNYGYTF. CDR3 nucleotides: TGTGCCAGCAGTGAAGGTCTGAACTATGGCTACACCTTC.

The table lists this clonotype with a count of one. J is TRBJ2-1 and V is TRBV20-1; 14 bases fit TRBD2. Trimming took 1 base from V and 3 from J; bases not matched to a gene: 20. The CDR3 contains 22 residues. In germline, CDR1 is DFQATT, CDR2 SNEGSKA (reference sequence). The CDR3 is CSARGTRMKGLAGAWFYNEQFF. CDR3 nucleotide sequence: TGCAGTGCTAGAGGGACACGGATGAAGGGACTAGCGGGAGCTTGGTTCTACAATGAGCAGTTCTTC.

This clonotype was observed at least ten times. The CDR3 loop reads CASSHRQAAGAGELFF. The CDR3 bases are TGTGCCAGCAGCCACCGACAAGCGGCAGGGGCCGGGGAGCTGTTTTTT. V is TRBV13 and J is TRBJ2-2; possible D gene TRBD1, 6 bases. Per the germline V gene, CDR1 is PRHDT and CDR2 is FYEKMQ (reference sequence). The length of the CDR3 is 16 residues. Trimming left V 5 bases short and J 6 bases short, with 19 bases between.

The rearrangement joins TRBV19 to TRBJ2-1; 12 bases agree with TRBD2. Germline loops: CDR1 LNHDA, CDR2 SQIVND (reference sequence). J was trimmed by 14 bases and V by 5 bases; bases with no gene match: 7. The CDR3 runs 13 residues. CDR3 protein: CASSPTSGSREFF. Here the CDR3 DNA reads TGTGCCAGTAGTCCGACTAGCGGGAGTCGTGAGTTCTTC.

This clonotype was observed at least ten times. The chain links TRBV5-1 to TRBJ2-1; D unresolved. Germline V gives CDR1 SGHRS, CDR2 YFSETQ. Deletions cut 2 bases from V and 0 bases from J, with 12 bases between. The CDR3 spans 16 residues. The CDR3 DNA reads as TGCGCCAGCAGCTTCCAAGAATCGAGCTCCTACAATGAGCAGTTCTTC. This codes for CASSFQESSSYNEQFF.